Detailed here is one T cell receptor (beta chain). The V and J ends lost 3 bases and 9 bases, in that order; junction bases with no gene match: 7. CDR1 is SGDLS, CDR2 YYNGEE, per germline. The CDR3 has 15 amino acids. The data were taken from a study of blood T cell repertoires in COVID-19. Study context: Spain, Italy and the United States supplied samples that represented acute and convalescent COVID-19. The analysed material was cDNA or gDNA that came from T cells, B-cell-depleted T cells, or PBMCs.

TCRdb keeps only in-frame clones here, not all; method: immunoSEQ multiplex PCR. The sample yields some 120,000 clones, more than 75% seen once. This rearrangement joins TRBV9 to TRBJ1-6, with 9 nucleotides matching TRBD1. Source material: peripheral blood. This clonotype originated in a human donor in a cohort sampled during active COVID-19. The CDR3 loop reads CASSGRDRVSSPLHF. CDR3 DNA sequence: TGTGCCAGCAGCGGCCGGGACAGGGTTAGTTCACCCCTCCACTTT.